This T cell receptor beta chain was captured by sequencing in a study of neurological immune-mediated disorders. Germline CDR1 SGHDT, CDR2 YYEEEE. CDR3 size: 16 residues. The V end was cut by 4 bases, the J end by 1 base, with 15 bases between. The unsorted libraries originated from 2 million PBMCs that had been stored at -80 C. This clonotype was seen many times. Its target is unknown. The cDNA was synthesized by 5'RACE incorporating 10-nucleotide random UMIs. A single run covered 15-18 subjects with over 170 million TCR-beta sequences. TCRdb processed the 5' RACE reads anew with MiXCR; each CDR3 protein has one entry. The sample includes approximately 46,000 distinct CDR3 sequences, around a tenth of them seen just once. The study, taken as a whole, reports: The level of TCR clonal expansion was highest in patients with HTLV-1-associated myelopathy and lowest in multiple sclerosis, where it fell below the level seen in healthy controls.

The sequence was obtained from a man aged 65 to 79 with HTLV-1-associated myelopathy (HAM/TSP). The sequencing input was PBMCs. This chain uses TRBV5-6 with TRBJ2-4; D is perhaps TRBD2 (6 bases). The CDR3 spells CASSPDYLRAKNIQYF. CDR3 DNA: TGTGCCAGCAGCCCGGACTACCTCAGGGCCAAAAACATTCAGTACTTC.